The 3 T cell receptor beta chains below come from one sample, sequenced in a study of PD-L1 blockade in urothelial cancer. The table came from immunoSEQ multiplex PCR; TCRdb's copy has only in-frame clones and leaves some out. The table has some 110,000 clones, 75% to 95% seen once. The time point is: peripheral blood 6 weeks after treatment start. The specimen comprised PBMCs, sampled around atezolizumab (anti-PD-L1) treatment. The receptors were sampled from a man aged 60 to 69 with urothelial cancer.

This clone was picked up a small number of times. This rearrangement joins TRBV7-2 to TRBJ2-5; TRBD2 agrees at 9 bases. Germline V gives CDR1 SGHTA, CDR2 FQGNSA. This CDR3 has 17 residues. The V segment lost 1 base and the J segment 0 bases; nucleotides outside the gene matches: 6. The CDR3 DNA reads as TGTGCCAGCAGCTTAGACATTCCTAGCGGGGACCAAGAGACCCAGTACTTC. This codes for CASSLDIPSGDQETQYF.

About this clone itself: One junction end disagrees with the germline gene, perhaps due to a read error. This chain links TRBV4-3 with TRBJ2-2; 7 bases match TRBD1. Germline assignment: CDR1 LGHNA and CDR2 YSLEER. The CDR3 is 17 amino acids. CDR3 sequence reads: CASSHPISTGNPGELFF. The DNA of the CDR3 is TGCGCCAGCAGCCACCCGATTTCGACAGGGAACCCCGGGGAGCTGTTTTTT.

This chain connects TRBV19 to TRBJ1-2, with D maybe TRBD1 (6 bases). V was cut by 5 bases and J by 8 bases, with 15 bases left in between. Germline V gene data show CDR1 as LNHDA and CDR2 as SQIVND (reference sequence). There are 13 residues in the CDR3. The CDR3 is CASSLDSSLGYTF. For the CDR3, the DNA is TGTGCCAGTAGTTTGGACAGTTCCTTGGGCTACACCTTC.